This paragraph covers one T cell receptor (beta chain) sequence. This clonotype was counted at least ten times. It lacks a known antigen. No much larger clonotype is one base removed from it; base qualities were not supplied. The cysteine opens and the phenylalanine closes a CDR3 of 16 amino acids. CDR3 DNA only is kept here, 48 bases in frame from base 1. In the germline V gene, CDR1 corresponds to SGHTA and CDR2 to FQGNSA. Trimming takes 5 bases off V and 2 bases off J; junction bases not matched to a gene: 6. This record comes from a study of human T cells and chemical hapten exposure (dated by TCRdb to about 2021). At the level of the whole study: For sensitization, 2% DPC in acetone was applied to a roughly 2 cm by roughly 2 cm area of upper inner arm skin. Weekly therapeutic DPC doses were additionally applied to the scalp of patients throughout the roughly 25-week study period. Patch testing was done on the upper back using Finn chambers containing 0.01% DPC, and results were scored after 6 days according to International Contact Dermatitis Research Group standards. Most of the patients in the cohort were female, and the cohort covered alopecia areata with under or over 50% scalp involvement, alopecia totalis and alopecia universalis. The libraries were sequenced as a pool, and the TCR yield per sample differed mostly because of small variations in library volumes within the pool. The study tracked peripheral blood TCR repertoire changes in vivo during primary and secondary sensitization to the hapten diphenylcyclopropenone (DPC) in alopecia patients. Blood samples were taken from patients before sensitization (week 0) and then at 2, 6 and about 24 weeks after DPC sensitization. Under 30 alopecia patients gave blood for TCR sequencing at one to four time points (pre-sensitization, 2, 6 and 24 weeks).

The sample's time point label, in plain terms: pre-sensitization, week 0. In the paper's terms, the treatment or condition label means: therapeutic diphenylcyclopropenone sensitization with weekly scalp DPC. At each patch-test visit, blood was drawn before the patch test was applied. Patients were eligible if aged 18 to 70, diagnosed with alopecia and judged suitable for DPC therapy, and pregnant patients were excluded. Total RNA was extracted from unfractionated whole blood collected in Tempus Blood RNA tubes. Results the study describes overall, beyond this receptor: After repeated subsampling, changes were observed in the strength of the expansion versus patch-test correlation and in the threshold at which the correlation became significant. The number of PT1 expanded TCRs positively correlated with patch test score, significant at thresholds 8, 16 and 32 but not 4. Expanded TCRs formed significantly more large CDR3 similarity clusters than pre-sensitization or healthy control sets, consistent with antigen-driven responses. Because all patients had alopecia, a presumed autoimmune disease, the immune response of the patients might differ from that of healthy individuals. DPC sensitization did not change how many TCRs were above 1 in 1000 frequency, and no evidence was found of alterations in global repertoire structure.

Library preparation used RACE. The reads were generated on a NextSeq 500. During library preparation, unique molecular identifiers were attached to individual cDNA molecules so that TCRs could be counted in a quantitative, reproducible way. For every blood RNA sample, sequencing covered both the TCR alpha and TCR beta chains. Per the source publication's procedure: A median of around 100,000 TCRs per sample was observed, with a range of roughly 20,000 to 750,000. V, J and CDR3 annotation of the TCR reads was performed with the Decombinator software suite. For PS versus PT1 abundance plots, all samples were subsampled to the same number of TCRs (28,000). TCRs were defined as expanded if absent before sensitization and observed at least eight times at the 2-week time point. Using fastp trimming at Q25 and MiXCR clonotype assembly, TCRdb reanalyzed the public sequencing data and kept in-frame beta chains. Each record represents a unique CDR3 protein, reported with the most common genes and DNA among its rows. The V and J calls come from TCRdb's annotation, not from the publication. The sample includes about 380,000 distinct CDR3 sequences, with less than 6.5% observed a single time. The ten most abundant clones make up 2.6% of the sample.

The material sequenced was whole blood, taken in connection with sensitization to the hapten diphenylcyclopropenone (DPC). This TCR derives from a woman aged 45-59 years with alopecia areata. Some clones in this sample may be carry-over from other donors' samples. Recombination linked TRBV7-2 to TRBJ2-2, and 9 bases in between align with TRBD2. The CDR3 region reads CASSPLAGLNTGELFF. The sequenced DNA is TGTGCCAGCAGCCCCCTAGCGGGGCTCAACACCGGGGAGCTGTTTTTT.